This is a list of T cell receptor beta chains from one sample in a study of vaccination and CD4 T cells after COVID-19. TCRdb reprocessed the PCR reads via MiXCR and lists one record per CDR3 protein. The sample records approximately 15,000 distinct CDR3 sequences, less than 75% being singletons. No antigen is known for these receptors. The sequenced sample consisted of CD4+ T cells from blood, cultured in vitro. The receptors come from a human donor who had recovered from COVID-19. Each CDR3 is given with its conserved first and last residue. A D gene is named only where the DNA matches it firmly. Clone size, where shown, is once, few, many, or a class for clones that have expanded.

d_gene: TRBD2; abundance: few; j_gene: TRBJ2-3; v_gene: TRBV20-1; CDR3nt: TGCAGTGCTAGAGCCGGGAGGGAGGAGTATTTT; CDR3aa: CSARAGREEYF
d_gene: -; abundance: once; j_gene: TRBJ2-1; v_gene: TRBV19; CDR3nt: TGTGCCAGTAGCCTGAACCGAGGCAATGAGCAGTTCTTC; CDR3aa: CASSLNRGNEQFF
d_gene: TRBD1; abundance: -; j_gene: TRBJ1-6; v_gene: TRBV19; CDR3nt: TGTGCCACGCGGACAGGAGACAATTCACCCCTCCACTTT; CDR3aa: CATRTGDNSPLHF
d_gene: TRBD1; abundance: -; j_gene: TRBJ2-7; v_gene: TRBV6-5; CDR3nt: TGTGCCAGCAGTTCCTCGGGGACAGGGGCCTACGAGCAGTACTTC; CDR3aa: CASSSSGTGAYEQYF
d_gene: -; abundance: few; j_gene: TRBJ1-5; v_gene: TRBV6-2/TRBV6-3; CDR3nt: TGTGCCAGCGTTAGGGGGGGCGCGGGACTAGGCAATCAGCCCCAGCATTTT; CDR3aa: CASVRGGAGLGNQPQHF
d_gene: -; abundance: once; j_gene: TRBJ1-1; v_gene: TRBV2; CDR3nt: TGTGCCAGCAGTGAAGAGGGACGGCGCGGCGTAGCTTTCTTT; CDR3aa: CASSEEGRRGVAFF
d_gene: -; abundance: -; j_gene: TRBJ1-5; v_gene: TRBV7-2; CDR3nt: TGTGCCAGCAGCTTAAGTCGGGGCCGCAATCAGCCCCAGCATTTT; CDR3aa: CASSLSRGRNQPQHF
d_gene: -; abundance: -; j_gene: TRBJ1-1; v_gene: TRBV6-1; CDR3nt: TGTGCCAGCAGAAACAGGGATGACACTGAAGCTTTCTTT; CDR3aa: CASRNRDDTEAFF
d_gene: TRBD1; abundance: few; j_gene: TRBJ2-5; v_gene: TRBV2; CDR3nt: TGTGCCAGCAGTGAAAGGACAGGGGACGGGACCCAGTACTTC; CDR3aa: CASSERTGDGTQYF
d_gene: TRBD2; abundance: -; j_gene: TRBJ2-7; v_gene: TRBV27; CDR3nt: TGTGCCAGCAGTTTTCCGGGAGGTAGCGAGCAGTACTTC; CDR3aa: CASSFPGGSEQYF
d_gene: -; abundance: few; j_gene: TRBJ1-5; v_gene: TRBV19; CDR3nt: TGTGCCAGTAGTATCGGAGGGGTCCCTCAGCCCCAGCATTTT; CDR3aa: CASSIGGVPQPQHF
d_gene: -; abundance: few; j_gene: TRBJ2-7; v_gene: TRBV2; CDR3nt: TGTGCCAGCACCCTATTAGGAGAGTCCTACGAGCAGTACTTC; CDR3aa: CASTLLGESYEQYF
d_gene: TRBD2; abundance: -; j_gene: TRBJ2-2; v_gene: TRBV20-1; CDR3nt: TGCAGTGCTCCTCGGGCGGGAGGTCGAACCGGGGAGCTGTTTTTT; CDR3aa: CSAPRAGGRTGELFF
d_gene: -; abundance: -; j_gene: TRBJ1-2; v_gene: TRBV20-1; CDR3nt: TGCAGTGCCCCTGGGGAGAACTATGGCTACACCTTC; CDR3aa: CSAPGENYGYTF
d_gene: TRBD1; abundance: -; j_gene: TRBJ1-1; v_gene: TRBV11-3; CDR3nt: TGTGCCAGCAGCCCCCCCGGACAGGGGCGTGAAGCTTTCTTT; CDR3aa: CASSPPGQGREAFF
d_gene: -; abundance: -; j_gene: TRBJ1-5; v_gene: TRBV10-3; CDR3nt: TGTGCCATCAGTGAGCTAGGAAATAGCAATCAGCCCCAGCATTTT; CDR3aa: CAISELGNSNQPQHF
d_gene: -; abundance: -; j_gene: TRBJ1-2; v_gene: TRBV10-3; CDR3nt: TGTGCCATCAGTCTGCCCTCGGCAACTAACTATGGCTACACCTTC; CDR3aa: CAISLPSATNYGYTF
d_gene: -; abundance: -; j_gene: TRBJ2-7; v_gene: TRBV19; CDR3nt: TGTGCCAGTAGTACCCAGTGGAGGGGCCCCTACGAGCAGTACTTC; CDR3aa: CASSTQWRGPYEQYF
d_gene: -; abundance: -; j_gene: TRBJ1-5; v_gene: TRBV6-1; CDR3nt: TGTGCCAGCACCGCAGGGTTCCGGGCCCTATATAGCAATCAGCCCCAGCATTTT; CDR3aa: CASTAGFRALYSNQPQHF
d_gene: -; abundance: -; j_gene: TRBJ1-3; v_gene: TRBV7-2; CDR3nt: TGTGCCAGCAGCTTCCAGGGGTTGTCTGGAAACACCATATATTTT; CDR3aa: CASSFQGLSGNTIYF
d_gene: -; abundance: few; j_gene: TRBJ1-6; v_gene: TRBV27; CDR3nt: TGTGCCAGCAGATTCCCGGGCTCACCCCTCCACTTT; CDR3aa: CASRFPGSPLHF
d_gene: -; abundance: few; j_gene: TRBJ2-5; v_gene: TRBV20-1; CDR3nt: TGCAGTGCTAGTATGACAGGACAAGAGACCCAGTACTTC; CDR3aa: CSASMTGQETQYF
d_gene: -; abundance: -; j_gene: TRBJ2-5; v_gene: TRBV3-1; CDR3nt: TGTGCCAGCAGCCAAGAAACCAAAGGACTCGCTGGGAGCCAGTACTTC; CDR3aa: CASSQETKGLAGSQYF
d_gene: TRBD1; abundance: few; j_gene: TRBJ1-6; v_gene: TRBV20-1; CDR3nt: TGCAGTGCTAGAGCCGACAGGGGGGACTCACCCCTCCACTTT; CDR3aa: CSARADRGDSPLHF
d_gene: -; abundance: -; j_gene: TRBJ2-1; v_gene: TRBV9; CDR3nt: TGTGCCAGCAGCGTAGAACTCGGCCTTGGGGAGCAGTTCTTC; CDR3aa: CASSVELGLGEQFF
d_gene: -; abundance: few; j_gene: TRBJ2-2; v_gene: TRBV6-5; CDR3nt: TGTGCCAGCAGTTACTCGCCTACAGTCCTGAACGGGGAGCTGTTTTTT; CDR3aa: CASSYSPTVLNGELFF
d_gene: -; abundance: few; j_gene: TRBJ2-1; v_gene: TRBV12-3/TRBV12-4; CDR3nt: TGTGCCAGCAGTCGGGAAGGGGCGAAGATTTACAATGAGCAGTTCTTC; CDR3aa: CASSREGAKIYNEQFF
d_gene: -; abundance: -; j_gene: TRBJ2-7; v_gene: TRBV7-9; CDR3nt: TGTGCCAGCAGGGTAGGCAGAACCTACGAGCAGTACTTC; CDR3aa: CASRVGRTYEQYF
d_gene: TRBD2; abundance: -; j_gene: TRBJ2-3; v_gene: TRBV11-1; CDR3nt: TGTGCCAGCAGCTTGCGTCCCTCTCTAGCGGGAAGCACAGATACGCAGTATTTT; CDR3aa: CASSLRPSLAGSTDTQYF
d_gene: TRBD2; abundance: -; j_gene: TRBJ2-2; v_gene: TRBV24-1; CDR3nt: TGTGCCACCAGTGATTTTCGGGGGAGGGCCACCGGGGAGCTGTTTTTT; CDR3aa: CATSDFRGRATGELFF
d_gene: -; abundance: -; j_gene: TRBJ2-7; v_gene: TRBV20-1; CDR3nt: TGCAGTGCTAACCTCGAGGGGGGTGCCGAGCAGTACTTC; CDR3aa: CSANLEGGAEQYF
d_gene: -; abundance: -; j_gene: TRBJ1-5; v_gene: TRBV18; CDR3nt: TGTGCCAGCTCACCGACGGACACTCAGCCCCAGCATTTT; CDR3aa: CASSPTDTQPQHF
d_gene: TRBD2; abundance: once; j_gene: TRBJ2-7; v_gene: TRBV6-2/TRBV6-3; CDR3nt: TGTGCCAGCAGCTCCCCTTTTAGCGGGAGTTCCCACGAGCAGTACTTC; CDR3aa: CASSSPFSGSSHEQYF
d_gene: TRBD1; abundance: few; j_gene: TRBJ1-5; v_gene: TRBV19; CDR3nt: TGTGCCAGTAGTGGGACAGGGGGTGGTCAGCCCCAGCATTTT; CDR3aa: CASSGTGGGQPQHF
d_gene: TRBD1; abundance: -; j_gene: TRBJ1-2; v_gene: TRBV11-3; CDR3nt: TGTGCCAGCAGCGATCTGGGACAGGGGGCCCATGGCTACACCTTC; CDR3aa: CASSDLGQGAHGYTF
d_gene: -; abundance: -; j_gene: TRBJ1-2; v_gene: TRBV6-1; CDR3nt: TGTGCCAGCAGTGAACCGGGCAGCGCAAGCTATGGCTACACCTTC; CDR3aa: CASSEPGSASYGYTF
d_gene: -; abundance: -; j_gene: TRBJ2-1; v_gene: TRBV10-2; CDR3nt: TGCGCCAGCAGTGTATCTAGGAGCAATGAGCAGTTCTTC; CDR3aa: CASSVSRSNEQFF
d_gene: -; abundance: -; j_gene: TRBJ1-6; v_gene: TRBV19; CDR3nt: TGTGCCAGTACCCCCCAGCCGGGCTCCTCACCCCTCCACTTT; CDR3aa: CASTPQPGSSPLHF
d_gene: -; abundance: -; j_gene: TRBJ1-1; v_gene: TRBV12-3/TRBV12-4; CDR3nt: TGTGCCAGCAGTTATGGGGACCAGGGGCTTGTTGAAGCTTTCTTT; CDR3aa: CASSYGDQGLVEAFF
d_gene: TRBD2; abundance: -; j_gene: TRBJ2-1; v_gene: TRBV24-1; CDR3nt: TGTGCCACCAGTGCAGCGCTAGCGGGCCAGAGCTCCTACAATGAGCAGTTCTTC; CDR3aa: CATSAALAGQSSYNEQFF
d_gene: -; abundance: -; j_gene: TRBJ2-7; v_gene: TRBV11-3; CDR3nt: TGTGCCAGCAGCCAGTCCGCCTACGAGCAGTACTTC; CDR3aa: CASSQSAYEQYF
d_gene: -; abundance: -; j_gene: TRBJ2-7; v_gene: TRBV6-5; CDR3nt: TGTGCCAGCAGTTACTCCGGGAGTACCGACATGGGCTTC; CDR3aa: CASSYSGSTDMGF
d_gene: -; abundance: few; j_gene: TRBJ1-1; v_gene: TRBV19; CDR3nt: TGTGCCAGTAGTATGACAGGTAACACTGAAGCTTTCTTT; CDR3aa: CASSMTGNTEAFF
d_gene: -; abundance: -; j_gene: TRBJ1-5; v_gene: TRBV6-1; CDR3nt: TGTGCCAGCCGGCGGTCAGAAAGGTCTCAGCCCCAGCATTTT; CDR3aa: CASRRSERSQPQHF
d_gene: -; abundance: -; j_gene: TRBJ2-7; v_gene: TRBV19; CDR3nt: TGTGCCAGTAGTCCCCAGGTGACGATGGGGGAGCAGTACTTC; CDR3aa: CASSPQVTMGEQYF
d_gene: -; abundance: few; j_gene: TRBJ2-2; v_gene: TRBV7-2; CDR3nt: TGTGCCAGCAGCTTAACGGGGGGCTTAAACACCGGGGAGCTGTTTTTT; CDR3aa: CASSLTGGLNTGELFF
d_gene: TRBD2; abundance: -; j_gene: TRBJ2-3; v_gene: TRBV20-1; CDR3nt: TGCAGTGCTGGCTCCCTAGCGGGAGCAGATACGCAGTATTTT; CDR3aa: CSAGSLAGADTQYF
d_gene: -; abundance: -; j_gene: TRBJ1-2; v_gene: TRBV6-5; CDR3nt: TGTGCCAGCAGTTACCCCCCGACAGGCTTCCTCCTCTATGGCTACACCTTC; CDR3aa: CASSYPPTGFLLYGYTF
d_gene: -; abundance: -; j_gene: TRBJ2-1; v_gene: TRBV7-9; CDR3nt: TGTGCCAGCAGCCCTATGGGGATCGATGAGCAGTTCTTC; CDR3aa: CASSPMGIDEQFF
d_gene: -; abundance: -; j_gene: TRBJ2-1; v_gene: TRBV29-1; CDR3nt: TGCAGCGTTGGGACCGACCTTTACAATGAGCAGTTCTTC; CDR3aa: CSVGTDLYNEQFF
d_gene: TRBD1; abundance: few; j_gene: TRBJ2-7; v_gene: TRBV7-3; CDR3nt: TGTGCCAGCAGCTTGGGACAGGGGGCCTACGAGCAGTACTTC; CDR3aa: CASSLGQGAYEQYF
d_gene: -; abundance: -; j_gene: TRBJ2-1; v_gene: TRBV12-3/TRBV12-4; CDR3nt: TGTGCCAGCAGTTTGGGCCTAGGACCCAACAATGAGCAGTTCTTC; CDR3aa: CASSLGLGPNNEQFF
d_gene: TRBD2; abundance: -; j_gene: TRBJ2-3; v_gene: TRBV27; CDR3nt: TGTGCCAGCACAACATACCTTCGACTAGCGGGGGCCATGAATACGCAGTATTTT; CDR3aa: CASTTYLRLAGAMNTQYF
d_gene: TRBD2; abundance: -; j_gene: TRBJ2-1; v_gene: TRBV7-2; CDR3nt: TGTGCCAGCAGCTTAGCTAGCGGGAGTTTCAATGAGCAGTTCTTC; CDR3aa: CASSLASGSFNEQFF